Listed here are 29 T cell receptor beta chains from one sample, sequenced in a study of cytomegalovirus exposure and HLA in healthy donors. Amplification used 60 Vbeta primers and 13 Jbeta primers. The method was immunoSEQ multiplex PCR; TCRdb's version includes in-frame clones alone and lacks a portion of them. The sample contains about 150,000 clones, over 75% of which appear only once. Sequenced input: PBMCs. These receptors were collected from a woman in her thirties or forties in good health and CMV-seropositive.

The chain has TRBV27 and TRBJ2-1; TRBD2 matches 9 bases. V shed 2 bases and J 0 bases; nucleotides not matched to a gene: 11. The germline gives CDR1 MNHEY, CDR2 SMNVEV (reference sequence). This CDR3 comprises 19 residues. CDR3: CASSLVLAGGISSYNEQFF. The CDR3 DNA reads TGTGCCAGCAGTTTAGTTTTGGCGGGAGGGATTAGCTCCTACAATGAGCAGTTCTTC.

This chain joins TRBV11-2 and TRBJ2-3; 9 bases align to TRBD2. This CDR3 has 17 residues. Germline loops: CDR1 SGHAT, CDR2 FQNNGV. V shed 5 bases, J shed 9 bases, and the junction held 18 bases outside the gene matches. CDR3 region: CASSTGTSSPGYMTQYF. CDR3 in DNA: TGTGCCAGCAGCACCGGGACTAGCTCCCCGGGATATATGACGCAGTATTTT. The complete variable domain, with remaining parts taken from reference TRBV11-2 and TRBJ2-3, reads EAGVAQSPRYKIIEKRQSVAFWCNPISGHATLYWYQQILGQGPKLLIQFQNNGVVDDSQLPKDRFSAERLKGVDSTLKIQPAKLEDSAVYLCASSTGTSSPGYMTQYFGPGTRLTVL.

V and J are TRBV14 and TRBJ2-3; 8 nucleotides line up with TRBD1. CDR1 is SGHDN, CDR2 FVKESK, per germline. This CDR3 spans 16 amino acids. J lost 4 bases, V lost 3 bases, and 9 bases had no gene match. CDR3 nucleotides: TGTGCCAGCAGCCACAACGCTCGACAGGGGTCAGATACGCAGTATTTT. It translates to CASSHNARQGSDTQYF.

This clone was observed a few times. The chain employs TRBV6-6 and TRBJ2-3; D remains ambiguous. The length of the CDR3 is 12 residues. Trimming pared 11 bases from V and 5 bases from J, leaving 14 bases between. In germline, CDR1 is MNHNY, CDR2 SVGAGI (reference sequence). The CDR3 sequence is CASLADGDTQYF. CDR3 DNA sequence: TGTGCCTCGTTAGCAGACGGAGATACGCAGTATTTT.

The rearrangement uses TRBV6-1 and TRBJ1-6; D unclear. V was shortened by 5 bases and J by 5 bases, with 13 bases between the two germline ends. Germline V gene data show CDR1 as MNHNS and CDR2 as SASEGT. This CDR3 comprises 15 residues. The CDR3 DNA reads TGTGCCAGCAGTTTTCGAGGCATTCATAATTCACCCCTCCACTTT. Its translation: CASSFRGIHNSPLHF.

The V gene is TRBV9, the J gene TRBJ2-3; TRBD2 agrees at 9 bases. Germline V gene sequence: CDR1 SGDLS, CDR2 YYNGEE. V trimming: 4 bases; J trimming: 0 bases; junction bases outside the gene matches: 12. The CDR3 contains 18 residues. CDR3 DNA: TGTGCCAGCAGCTTCTCGACTAGCGGAGGGATTAGCACAGATACGCAGTATTTT. As protein: CASSFSTSGGISTDTQYF.

This clone was detected a few times. This sequence joins TRBV9 and TRBJ1-4; no firm D call. The CDR3 is 13 amino acids. The V and J ends lost 4 bases and 10 bases respectively, with 14 bases between them. Germline V gene sequence: CDR1 SGDLS, CDR2 YYNGEE. The CDR3 here is CASSPRAEGKLFF. CDR3 coding DNA: TGTGCCAGCAGCCCACGAGCCGAGGGAAAACTGTTTTTT.

This clone was seen more than once but under ten times. The chain has TRBV11-2 and TRBJ2-3, with a weak D call TRBD2 (5 bases). V lost 1 base to trimming and J lost 3 bases, with 11 bases between them. Germline CDR1 reads SGHAT; CDR2 reads FQNNGV. This CDR3 has 15 amino acids. The CDR3 bases are TGTGCCAGCAGCTTAGTTAGCGTGTCAACAGATACGCAGTATTTT. This sequence encodes CASSLVSVSTDTQYF.

The V and J genes are TRBV10-1 and TRBJ1-5, with TRBD1 matching 7 bases. Germline assignment: CDR1 WNHNN and CDR2 SYGVQD (reference sequence). This CDR3 is 15 amino acids long. Unmatched junction bases numbered 9, after V lost 9 bases and J lost 1 base. The CDR3 DNA sequence: TGCGCCAGGGATATACAGGGGTTAAGCAATCAGCCCCAGCATTTT. Its protein is CARDIQGLSNQPQHF.

The rearrangement links TRBV7-2 to TRBJ2-1, with TRBD2 identical over 9 bases. Germline V CDR1 and CDR2: SGHTA, FQGNSA. The CDR3 spans 16 residues. V lost 5 bases to trimming and J lost 2 bases; unmatched junction nucleotides: 7. CDR3 coding DNA: TGTGCCAGCAGCGCCTTAGCGGGGGAGGCCTACAATGAGCAGTTCTTC. It specifies CASSALAGEAYNEQFF.

The chain joins TRBV6-1 to TRBJ1-4, with 10 bases matching TRBD1. The germline V gene encodes CDR1 MNHNS and CDR2 SASEGT. The V gene end was trimmed by 3 bases and the J gene end by 8 bases; junction bases not matched to a gene: 6. This CDR3 contains 15 residues. The CDR3 protein is CASSDSTGGREKLFF. CDR3 bases: TGTGCCAGCAGTGACTCGACAGGGGGCAGGGAAAAACTGTTTTTT.

The chain carries TRBV9 and TRBJ2-3; 8 bases align to TRBD2. Germline CDR1 and CDR2: SGDLS and YYNGEE. Losses at the gene ends were 0 bases for V and 2 bases for J; bases not matched to a gene: 8. This CDR3 is built from 17 residues. CDR3 nucleotide sequence: TGTGCCAGCAGCGTAGGCGGGGCGGGAGGACCCACAGATACGCAGTATTTT. It codes for CASSVGGAGGPTDTQYF. Filled out from reference TRBV9 and TRBJ2-3, the complete variable domain reads DSGVTQTPKHLITATGQRVTLRCSPRSGDLSVYWYQQSLDQGLQFLIQYYNGEERAKGNILERFSAQQFPDLHSELNLSSLELGDSALYFCASSVGGAGGPTDTQYFGPGTRLTVL.

The chain uses TRBV11-3 and TRBJ2-4, with D hard to call. The CDR3 consists of 16 residues. The V gene's germline CDR1 is SGHNT and CDR2 YENEEA. Trimming took 4 bases from V and 3 from J, leaving 16 bases between them. CDR3 sequence (DNA): TGTGCCAGCAGCTCCTTAGAGGCGTCAGACAAAAACATTCAGTACTTC. This sequence encodes CASSSLEASDKNIQYF.

This CDR3 reads CASSPSGRGSYNEQFF. DNA for the CDR3: TGTGCCAGCAGTCCTAGCGGGAGGGGCAGCTACAATGAGCAGTTCTTC. The chain joins TRBV7-6 to TRBJ2-1, with TRBD2 matching over 12 bases. Unmatched junction bases numbered 6, after V lost 6 bases and J lost 3 bases. CDR3 size: 16 residues. Germline-derived CDR1 and CDR2 are SGHVS and FNYEAQ.

V usage is TRBV15 and J usage is TRBJ2-1; 10 bases agree with TRBD1. The CDR3 is 15 amino acids. The V gene's germline CDR1 is LNHNV and CDR2 YYDKDF (reference sequence). J was trimmed by 9 bases and V by 1 base; bases with no gene match: 6. The CDR3 protein is CATSRAGTGVTEQFF. The CDR3 nucleotides are TGTGCCACCAGCAGAGCCGGGACAGGGGTTACTGAGCAGTTCTTC.

There are a few counts of this clone. The rearrangement links TRBV6-1 to TRBJ2-1; TRBD2 agrees at 7 bases. From germline, CDR1 is MNHNS and CDR2 SASEGT. This CDR3 is 14 amino acids long. The V segment lost 11 bases and the J segment 6 bases; nucleotides outside the gene matches: 13. CDR3 coding DNA: TGTGCCTCCTCATGGACTAGTAGTAGCAATGAGCAGTTCTTC. Its translation is CASSWTSSSNEQFF.

V usage is TRBV19 and J usage is TRBJ2-7; 7 positions match TRBD1. With V trimmed by 5 bases and J by 1 base, 8 bases remained unmatched. CDR1 is LNHDA, CDR2 SQIVND, per germline (reference sequence). The CDR3 has 15 residues. The CDR3: CASSPRPRGSYEQYF. DNA of the CDR3: TGTGCCAGTAGTCCTCGGCCCAGGGGGTCCTACGAGCAGTACTTC.

V is TRBV4-2 and J is TRBJ2-3; 9 bases map to TRBD2. V gave up 1 base and J gave up 6 bases; unmatched junction bases: 5. CDR1 is LGHNA, CDR2 YNFKEQ, per germline. The CDR3 has 15 amino acids. The CDR3 is CASSQGGTSSDTQYF. DNA for the CDR3: TGTGCCAGCAGCCAAGGGGGGACTAGCTCGGATACGCAGTATTTT.

This clone was counted between two and nine times. The chain has TRBV11-1 and TRBJ2-1, with D unresolved. This CDR3 region has 11 residues. The germline V and J ends were trimmed by 5 bases and 8 bases, with 7 bases remaining between them. Germline V gives CDR1 SGHAT, CDR2 FQDESV (reference sequence). In DNA, the CDR3 is TGTGCCAGCAGCCGACTCTATGAGCAGTTCTTC. Translated: CASSRLYEQFF.

This clone was seen more than once but under ten times. The genes are TRBV11-2 and TRBJ1-3; 7 bases are shared with TRBD1. This CDR3 has 17 residues. Unmatched junction bases numbered 10, after V lost 1 base and J lost 4 bases. Germline values: CDR1 SGHAT, CDR2 FQNNGV. Written as DNA, the CDR3 is TGTGCCAGCAGCTTAGCCAACAGGGGCGGGTCGGGAAACACCATATATTTT. This gives the protein CASSLANRGGSGNTIYF.

The chain combines TRBV5-4 with TRBJ2-7; D is uncertain. The germline V gene has CDR1 SGHNT and CDR2 YYREEE (reference sequence). The CDR3 has 13 amino acids. V lost 0 bases and J lost 2, with 6 bases in between. This chain's CDR3 is CASSLDRAYEQYF. CDR3 nucleotides: TGTGCCAGCAGCTTGGACAGAGCCTACGAGCAGTACTTC.

The gene calls are TRBV5-4 and TRBJ1-1; the D is unclear. The germline CDR1 and CDR2 sequences are SGHNT and YYREEE (reference sequence). The V and J ends lost 3 bases and 1 base respectively, with 7 bases between them. The CDR3 is 13 amino acids. The CDR3 spells CASSSQKNTEAFF. The CDR3 DNA reads TGTGCCAGCAGCTCCCAGAAGAACACTGAAGCTTTCTTT.

This clone was observed a few times. The chain has TRBV5-5 and TRBJ2-2; maybe TRBD2 (6 bases). V was cut by 2 bases and J by 0 bases, with 8 bases left in between. The CDR3 sequence is 15 residues long. Germline CDR1 and CDR2: SGHKS and YYEKEE (reference sequence). The CDR3: CASSLPSANTGELFF. In DNA, the CDR3 is TGTGCCAGCAGCTTACCTAGCGCGAACACCGGGGAGCTGTTTTTT.

The J gene is TRBJ1-1, the V gene TRBV29-1; 9 bases agree with TRBD1. The CDR3 extends over 13 amino acids. CDR1 SQVTM and CDR2 ANQGSEA come from the germline V gene. The ends lost 7 bases at V and 6 bases at J; junction bases unmatched: 9. In DNA, the CDR3 is TGCAGCGCTGGGGGACAGGGATTGTCTGAAGCTTTCTTT. Translating it yields CSAGGQGLSEAFF.

The chain is built from TRBV19 and TRBJ2-1, with D possibly being TRBD2 (6 bases). The CDR3 consists of 14 residues. V was shortened by 6 bases and J by 9 bases, with 18 bases between the two germline ends. Germline V gene lookup returns CDR1 LNHDA and CDR2 SQIVND (reference sequence). This CDR3 is CASSHDGGVVEQFF. Written as DNA, the CDR3 is TGTGCCAGTAGCCATGACGGAGGGGTGGTTGAGCAGTTCTTC.

The genes are TRBV27 and TRBJ1-1; D is unresolved. The CDR3 covers 13 residues. The ends were cut back, 3 bases at V and 1 base at J, with 6 bases in the middle. The germline V gene encodes CDR1 MNHEY and CDR2 SMNVEV (reference sequence). The CDR3 loop is CASSFPGNTEAFF. DNA of the CDR3: TGTGCCAGCAGTTTTCCAGGGAACACTGAAGCTTTCTTT.

This rearrangement joins TRBV6-5 to TRBJ2-3; 10 bases align to TRBD1. With V trimmed by 1 base and J by 3 bases, 1 base remained unmatched. CDR3 size: 15 residues. The germline V gene has CDR1 MNHEY and CDR2 SVGAGI. CDR3 nucleotides: TGTGCCAGCAGTTACTTGGGACAGGGGACAGATACGCAGTATTTT. The encoded protein is CASSYLGQGTDTQYF.

The genes are TRBV28 and TRBJ1-2; no firm D call. V was trimmed by 5 bases and J by 5 bases, leaving 12 bases between them. The CDR3 contains 13 residues. Germline V gene data show CDR1 as MDHEN and CDR2 as SYDVKM. For the CDR3, the DNA is TGTGCCAGCAGTCGGGAGTCGGTATATGGCTACACCTTC. This gives the protein CASSRESVYGYTF.

This sequence joins TRBV18 and TRBJ1-1; 7 bases match TRBD1. Unmatched junction bases numbered 0, after V lost 3 bases and J lost 5 bases. The CDR3 sequence is 12 residues long. Germline values: CDR1 KGHSH, CDR2 LQKENI. Here the CDR3 reads CASSPDRTEAFF. For the CDR3, the DNA is TGTGCCAGCTCACCGGACAGGACTGAAGCTTTCTTT.